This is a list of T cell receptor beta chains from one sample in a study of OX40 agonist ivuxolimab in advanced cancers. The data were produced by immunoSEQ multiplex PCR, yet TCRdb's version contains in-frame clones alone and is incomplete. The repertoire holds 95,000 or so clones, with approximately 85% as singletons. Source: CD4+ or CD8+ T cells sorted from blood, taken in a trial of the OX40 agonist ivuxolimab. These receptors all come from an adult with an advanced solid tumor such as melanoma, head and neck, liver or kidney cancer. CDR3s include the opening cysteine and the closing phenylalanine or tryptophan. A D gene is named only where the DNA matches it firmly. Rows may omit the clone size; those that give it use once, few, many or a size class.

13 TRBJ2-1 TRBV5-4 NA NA CASSLGRSNEQFF TGTGCCAGCAGCTTGGGTCGGTCAAATGAGCAGTTCTTC
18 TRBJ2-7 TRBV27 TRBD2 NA CASIIPGLAGVVSYEQYF TGTGCCAGCATCATACCGGGACTAGCGGGAGTCGTGTCCTACGAGCAGTACTTC
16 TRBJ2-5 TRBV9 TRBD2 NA CASSVEGLADQETQYF TGTGCCAGCAGCGTAGAAGGACTAGCGGACCAAGAGACCCAGTACTTC
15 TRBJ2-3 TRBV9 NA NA CASSVTGPYTDTQYF TGTGCCAGCAGCGTAACCGGGCCCTACACAGATACGCAGTATTTT
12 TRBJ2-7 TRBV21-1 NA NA CASSKAGGEQYF TGTGCCAGCAGCAAAGCGGGTGGCGAGCAGTACTTC
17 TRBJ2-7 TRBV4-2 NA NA CASSHDARGQEGYEQYF TGTGCCAGCAGCCACGACGCTCGGGGCCAGGAGGGCTACGAGCAGTACTTC
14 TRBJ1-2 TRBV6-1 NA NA CASSTRTRGNGYTF TGTGCCAGCAGCACCAGGACCCGGGGGAATGGCTACACCTTC
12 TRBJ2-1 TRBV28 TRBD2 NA CASSLMGLEKFF TGTGCCAGCAGTTTAATGGGACTAGAGAAGTTCTTC
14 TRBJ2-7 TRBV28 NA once CASSYPDSSYEQYF TGTGCCAGCAGTTACCCGGACAGCTCCTACGAGCAGTACTTC
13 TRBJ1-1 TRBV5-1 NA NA CASSTAPATEAFF TGCGCCAGCAGCACCGCCCCCGCCACTGAAGCTTTCTTT
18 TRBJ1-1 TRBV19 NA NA CASSRPPRQSRMNTEAFF TGTGCCAGTAGTCGCCCCCCCCGACAGTCCCGCATGAACACTGAAGCTTTCTTT
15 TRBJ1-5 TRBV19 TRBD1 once CASTKQGNGNQPQHF TGTGCCAGTACAAAACAGGGGAACGGCAATCAGCCCCAGCATTTT